One sample yielded the 9 T cell receptor beta chains listed below, sequenced in a study of response to subunit inactivated influenza vaccine. TCRdb re-called the RT-PCR reads with MiXCR, one entry per CDR3 protein. The sample consists of approximately 230,000 distinct CDR3 sequences, 9.5% to 15% of them appearing once. The source material was non-naive T cells sorted from PBMCs, sampled 14 to 15 days before vaccination. The receptor source for this set is a man aged 50-59 years who received an inactivated influenza vaccine.

The CDR3 reads CASSHYGGNEQYF. CDR3 sequence (DNA): TGTGCCAGCAGCCACTACGGGGGGAATGAGCAGTACTTC. The chain combines TRBV7-9 with TRBJ2-7; 7 nucleotides line up with TRBD2. Per germline, CDR1 SEHNR and CDR2 FQNEAQ (reference sequence). After removal of 5 bases from V and 7 bases from J, the junction contained 8 bases not matched to a gene. The CDR3 runs to 13 residues. Supplemented by reference TRBV7-9 and TRBJ2-7, the full variable domain reads DTGVSQNPRHKITKRGQNVTFRCDPISEHNRLYWYRQTLGQGPEFLTYFQNEAQLEKSRLLSDRFSAERPKGSFSTLEIQRTEQGDSAMYLCASSHYGGNEQYFGPGTRLTVT.

With respect to this clonotype: Possible read error: a much larger clone is one base away. J is TRBJ2-1 and V is TRBV5-1; the D gene is possibly TRBD1 (5 bases). Trimming pared 0 bases from V and 4 bases from J, leaving 8 bases between. The CDR3 has 14 amino acids. In germline, CDR1 is SGHRS, CDR2 YFSETQ. CDR3 in DNA: TGCGCCAGCAGCTTGGAGACAGATTACAATGAGCAGTTCTTC. This translates into CASSLETDYNEQFF.

This clonotype came up once. V and J are TRBV27 and TRBJ1-2, with a tentative D call TRBD1 (6 bases). Per the germline V gene, CDR1 is MNHEY and CDR2 is SMNVEV (reference sequence). V lost 6 bases to trimming and J lost 9 bases, with 17 bases between them. This CDR3 is 13 amino acids long. The CDR3 nucleotides read TGTGCCAGCAGCCTCAAGGGGGACCATAGCTACACCTTC. Protein sequence: CASSLKGDHSYTF.

The chain recombines TRBV5-5 with TRBJ1-3, with a possible D match to TRBD1 (5 bases). Trimming cost V 0 bases and J 4 bases, with 8 bases left between them. The CDR3 has 14 residues. The germline V gene has CDR1 SGHKS and CDR2 YYEKEE (reference sequence). The CDR3, as DNA: TGTGCCAGCAGCTTGGGGCAGGGCGGAAACACCATATATTTT. Its protein product is CASSLGQGGNTIYF.

Ten or more counts support this clonotype. The CDR3 is CASSQEWLAVSSYEQYF. The CDR3 nucleotides are TGCGCCAGCAGCCAAGAGTGGCTAGCGGTAAGCTCCTACGAGCAGTACTTC. This sequence joins TRBV4-3 and TRBJ2-7, with 7 bases identical to TRBD2. There are 17 residues in the CDR3. The J segment lost 0 bases and the V segment lost 0 bases, leaving 8 bases of the junction unmatched. Germline V CDR1 and CDR2: LGHNA, YSLEER.

This clonotype was observed a handful of times. The chain recombines TRBV11-2 with TRBJ2-7, with 7 bases fitting TRBD2. Losses at the gene ends were 0 bases for V and 0 bases for J; bases not matched to a gene: 2. This CDR3 comprises 15 residues. Germline V gene lookup returns CDR1 SGHAT and CDR2 FQNNGV. The CDR3: CASSLERTSSYEQYF. CDR3 DNA sequence: TGTGCCAGCAGCTTAGAGAGGACTAGCTCCTACGAGCAGTACTTC. The entire variable domain, with the rest obtained from reference TRBV11-2 and TRBJ2-7, is as follows: EAGVAQSPRYKIIEKRQSVAFWCNPISGHATLYWYQQILGQGPKLLIQFQNNGVVDDSQLPKDRFSAERLKGVDSTLKIQPAKLEDSAVYLCASSLERTSSYEQYFGPGTRLTVT.

This clonotype has more than one count but fewer than ten. This chain links TRBV9 with TRBJ1-1, with a tentative D call TRBD1 (5 bases). This CDR3 spans 13 amino acids. The V gene's germline CDR1 is SGDLS and CDR2 YYNGEE. V was pared by 0 bases and J by 6 bases, with 9 bases between. Here the CDR3 reads CASSVERGAEAFF. In DNA form, the CDR3 reads TGTGCCAGCAGCGTAGAGAGGGGTGCTGAAGCTTTCTTT.

This clonotype was seen at least ten times. The V call is TRBV6-6, the J call TRBJ1-1; TRBD1 matches at 7 bases. The CDR3 is made up of 14 amino acids. Trimming removed 8 bases from V and 2 bases from J; junction bases left unmatched: 8. Germline CDR1 reads MNHNY; CDR2 reads SVGAGI (reference sequence). The CDR3 DNA follows: TGTGCCAGCGCGAGGGACAGCTACAACACTGAAGCTTTCTTT. It is translated as CASARDSYNTEAFF.

The V and J genes are TRBV4-3 and TRBJ2-7; 8 nucleotides match TRBD2. The CDR3 totals 15 residues. The germline CDR1 and CDR2 sequences are LGHNA and YSLEER. V shed 1 base and J 9 bases; nucleotides not matched to a gene: 11. Here the CDR3 reads CASSQGSGGDSGQYF. The CDR3 bases are TGCGCCAGCAGCCAAGGATCGGGGGGGGACTCAGGGCAGTACTTC.